A selection of T cell receptor beta chains follows, all from one sample in a study of blood T cell repertoires in COVID-19. Sequencing was performed with immunoSEQ multiplex PCR; in TCRdb, only in-frame clones are kept and a portion is missing. The sample carries 200,000 to 250,000 clones, roughly 80% recorded once. Sequenced input: peripheral blood. All receptors derive from an older woman with COVID-19, enrolled during active disease. The CDR3 runs from the conserved cysteine through the conserved F or W. D genes are given only for firm matches.

J: TRBJ2-5; D: -; V: TRBV28; length: 14; CDR3: CASRIDGARETQYF
J: TRBJ1-2; D: TRBD1; V: TRBV4-2; length: 12; CDR3: CASSQGTGGYTF
J: TRBJ2-1; D: -; V: TRBV6-6; length: 15; CDR3: CASSYRLTQYNEQFF
J: TRBJ2-2; D: -; V: TRBV5-1; length: 15; CDR3: CASSRGATNTGELFF
J: TRBJ2-2; D: -; V: TRBV10-3; length: 16; CDR3: CAISEPGGGAVGELFF
J: TRBJ2-1; D: TRBD1; V: TRBV7-2; length: 16; CDR3: CASSLVGTGVGNEQFF
J: TRBJ1-2; D: TRBD1; V: TRBV15; length: 16; CDR3: CATSRDRQGADYGYTF
J: TRBJ2-5; D: -; V: TRBV5-6; length: 14; CDR3: CASSPKAGEETQYF
J: TRBJ2-4; D: TRBD2; V: TRBV7-3; length: 19; CDR3: CASSLLGVGLAGVKNIQYF
J: TRBJ2-7; D: TRBD2; V: TRBV28; length: 15; CDR3: CASSSSSGRAYEQYF
J: TRBJ2-1; D: -; V: TRBV9; length: 14; CDR3: CASSPYGQYNEQFF
J: TRBJ2-1; D: -; V: TRBV7-2; length: 13; CDR3: CASSLGLNNEQFF
J: TRBJ2-3; D: -; V: TRBV18; length: 13; CDR3: CASSPPSTDTQYF
J: TRBJ1-2; D: -; V: TRBV27; length: 14; CDR3: CASSLAQTNYGYTF
J: TRBJ1-3; D: -; V: TRBV7-2; length: 15; CDR3: CASSHTSGPGNTIYF